A selection of T cell receptor beta chains follows, all from one sample in a study of PD-1 blockade in mismatch repair-deficient tumors. Data came from immunoSEQ multiplex PCR; TCRdb stores just in-frame clones and leaves some out. The sample shows about 24,000 clones, around 80% of them seen only once. The specimen comprised peripheral blood, sampled 12 weeks after starting pembrolizumab. These receptors originate from an adult with mismatch repair-deficient cancer. Both conserved end residues are part of each CDR3. Fields, in order: V gene, D gene, clone size, J gene, CDR3 protein, CDR3 DNA. A D gene is named only where the DNA matches it firmly. Size is omitted from some rows. Given values are once, few, many or a class for expanded clones.

v_gene: TRBV11-2; d_gene: TRBD2; abundance: once; j_gene: TRBJ2-5; CDR3aa: CASSSFDRGTSWGVQYF; CDR3nt: TGTGCCAGCAGCTCATTCGACCGAGGGACTAGTTGGGGGGTCCAGTACTTC
v_gene: TRBV29-1; d_gene: TRBD1; abundance: NA; j_gene: TRBJ1-2; CDR3aa: CSARQGAGYGYTF; CDR3nt: TGCAGCGCCAGACAGGGGGCCGGCTATGGCTACACCTTC
v_gene: TRBV19; d_gene: NA; abundance: NA; j_gene: TRBJ2-3; CDR3aa: CASSKRQPTDTQYF; CDR3nt: TGTGCCAGTAGTAAACGACAGCCCACAGATACGCAGTATTTT
v_gene: TRBV25-1; d_gene: TRBD2; abundance: NA; j_gene: TRBJ2-1; CDR3aa: CASSVGREGLNEQFF; CDR3nt: TGTGCCAGCAGCGTTGGGAGGGAGGGGCTCAATGAGCAGTTCTTC
v_gene: TRBV6-5; d_gene: TRBD1; abundance: medium-sized; j_gene: TRBJ1-1; CDR3aa: CASSYSPDRGAFF; CDR3nt: TGTGCCAGCAGTTACTCCCCGGACAGGGGAGCTTTCTTT
v_gene: TRBV27; d_gene: NA; abundance: NA; j_gene: TRBJ2-7; CDR3aa: CASSKDQEQYF; CDR3nt: TGTGCCAGCAGTAAGGACCAAGAGCAGTACTTC
v_gene: TRBV5-6; d_gene: NA; abundance: once; j_gene: TRBJ1-4; CDR3aa: CASSLGWGYGEKLFF; CDR3nt: TGTGCCAGCAGCTTAGGTTGGGGTTATGGCGAAAAACTGTTTTTT
v_gene: TRBV7-2; d_gene: NA; abundance: NA; j_gene: TRBJ2-2; CDR3aa: CASSSTLTGSGELFF; CDR3nt: TGTGCCAGCAGCTCGACTCTTACCGGGTCAGGGGAGCTGTTTTTT
v_gene: TRBV28; d_gene: TRBD2; abundance: NA; j_gene: TRBJ2-4; CDR3aa: CASSLTTTSGIAKNIQYF; CDR3nt: TGTGCCAGCAGTTTAACAACGACTAGCGGAATAGCCAAAAACATTCAGTACTTC
v_gene: TRBV7-6; d_gene: NA; abundance: NA; j_gene: TRBJ2-7; CDR3aa: CASSLAQWQYF; CDR3nt: TGTGCCAGCAGCTTAGCGCAATGGCAGTACTTC
v_gene: TRBV18; d_gene: NA; abundance: NA; j_gene: TRBJ2-3; CDR3aa: CASSPLLVADTQYF; CDR3nt: TGTGCCAGCTCACCACTCCTAGTCGCAGATACGCAGTATTTT
v_gene: TRBV11-2; d_gene: NA; abundance: NA; j_gene: TRBJ2-2; CDR3aa: CASSSYLQVAGKTGELFF; CDR3nt: TGTGCCAGCAGCTCCTACCTTCAGGTGGCGGGAAAAACCGGGGAGCTGTTTTTT
v_gene: TRBV2; d_gene: NA; abundance: NA; j_gene: TRBJ1-4; CDR3aa: CASSSDPTRNEKLFF; CDR3nt: TGTGCCAGCAGTTCGGACCCCACTAGGAATGAAAAACTGTTTTTT
v_gene: TRBV4-2; d_gene: NA; abundance: NA; j_gene: TRBJ1-2; CDR3aa: CASSQDMGGNGYTF; CDR3nt: TGTGCCAGCAGCCAAGATATGGGGGGTAATGGCTACACCTTC
v_gene: TRBV30; d_gene: NA; abundance: NA; j_gene: TRBJ2-2; CDR3aa: CAWSVGNAGELFF; CDR3nt: TGTGCCTGGAGTGTAGGTAACGCTGGGGAGCTGTTTTTT
v_gene: TRBV5-1; d_gene: NA; abundance: NA; j_gene: TRBJ2-1; CDR3aa: CASSLGGNEQFF; CDR3nt: TGCGCCAGCAGCTTGGGAGGGAATGAGCAGTTCTTC
v_gene: TRBV5-1; d_gene: NA; abundance: NA; j_gene: TRBJ2-5; CDR3aa: CASSLAGTGETQYF; CDR3nt: TGCGCCAGCAGCTTGGCCGGCACAGGGGAGACCCAGTACTTC
v_gene: TRBV7-6; d_gene: NA; abundance: NA; j_gene: TRBJ2-1; CDR3aa: CASSQGFSGSYNEQFF; CDR3nt: TGTGCCAGCAGCCAGGGGTTCTCGGGCTCCTACAATGAGCAGTTCTTC
v_gene: TRBV21-1; d_gene: NA; abundance: NA; j_gene: TRBJ2-7; CDR3aa: CASNPRGQALSADHEQYF; CDR3nt: TGTGCCAGCAATCCCCGAGGACAGGCGCTTTCGGCGGACCACGAGCAGTACTTC
v_gene: TRBV4-1; d_gene: TRBD1; abundance: once; j_gene: TRBJ1-1; CDR3aa: CASRPVRAGGEGTEAFF; CDR3nt: TGCGCCAGCAGACCGGTTAGGGCAGGGGGAGAAGGCACTGAAGCTTTCTTT
v_gene: TRBV5-1; d_gene: NA; abundance: NA; j_gene: TRBJ1-5; CDR3aa: CASSGRDSNQPQHF; CDR3nt: TGCGCCAGCAGTGGCAGGGACAGCAATCAGCCCCAGCATTTT
v_gene: TRBV6-5; d_gene: NA; abundance: NA; j_gene: TRBJ2-6; CDR3aa: CASSYSIGGANVLTF; CDR3nt: TGTGCCAGCAGTTACTCTATTGGAGGGGCCAACGTCCTGACTTTC
v_gene: TRBV28; d_gene: TRBD2; abundance: NA; j_gene: TRBJ2-5; CDR3aa: CASSSGRAGETQYF; CDR3nt: TGTGCCAGCAGTAGCGGGAGGGCCGGGGAGACCCAGTACTTC
v_gene: TRBV7-6; d_gene: TRBD2; abundance: NA; j_gene: TRBJ2-2; CDR3aa: CASSSRTSGSANTGELFF; CDR3nt: TGTGCCAGCAGCTCGAGGACTAGCGGGTCGGCGAACACCGGGGAGCTGTTTTTT
v_gene: TRBV6-1; d_gene: NA; abundance: NA; j_gene: TRBJ2-1; CDR3aa: CASSEAGAFF; CDR3nt: TGTGCCAGCAGTGAAGCCGGTGCGTTCTTC
v_gene: TRBV5-1; d_gene: NA; abundance: NA; j_gene: TRBJ1-5; CDR3aa: CASSLDGNSNQPQHF; CDR3nt: TGCGCCAGCAGCTTGGATGGGAATAGCAATCAGCCCCAGCATTTT
v_gene: TRBV19; d_gene: NA; abundance: NA; j_gene: TRBJ2-5; CDR3aa: CASRLTGSGETQYF; CDR3nt: TGTGCCAGTCGACTAACAGGGTCTGGAGAGACCCAGTACTTC
v_gene: TRBV19; d_gene: NA; abundance: once; j_gene: TRBJ2-5; CDR3aa: CASSISIAEETQYF; CDR3nt: TGTGCCAGTAGTATCAGCATAGCGGAAGAGACCCAGTACTTC
v_gene: TRBV7-9; d_gene: NA; abundance: NA; j_gene: TRBJ2-7; CDR3aa: CASSETYEQYF; CDR3nt: TGTGCCAGCAGCGAAACCTACGAGCAGTACTTC
v_gene: TRBV9; d_gene: TRBD2; abundance: NA; j_gene: TRBJ2-1; CDR3aa: CASSGTSSDEQFF; CDR3nt: TGTGCCAGCAGCGGGACTAGTAGCGATGAGCAGTTCTTC
v_gene: TRBV6-5; d_gene: NA; abundance: NA; j_gene: TRBJ2-7; CDR3aa: CASSATMAGFYEQYF; CDR3nt: TGTGCCAGCAGTGCAACAATGGCAGGATTCTACGAGCAGTACTTC
v_gene: TRBV7-2; d_gene: TRBD2; abundance: NA; j_gene: TRBJ2-2; CDR3aa: CASSLVVAGGAGELFF; CDR3nt: TGTGCCAGCAGCTTAGTGGTAGCGGGAGGGGCCGGGGAGCTGTTTTTT
v_gene: TRBV27; d_gene: NA; abundance: NA; j_gene: TRBJ2-4; CDR3aa: CASSLRGKEYF; CDR3nt: TGTGCCAGCAGTTTACGGGGGAAAGAGTACTTC
v_gene: TRBV29-1; d_gene: TRBD1; abundance: NA; j_gene: TRBJ1-1; CDR3aa: CSVRTGRVNTEAFF; CDR3nt: TGCAGCGTCCGGACAGGGAGGGTTAACACTGAAGCTTTCTTT
v_gene: TRBV2; d_gene: TRBD2; abundance: NA; j_gene: TRBJ2-7; CDR3aa: CASSEKAGVREQYF; CDR3nt: TGTGCCAGCAGTGAAAAAGCGGGGGTCCGCGAGCAGTACTTC
v_gene: TRBV6-5; d_gene: NA; abundance: NA; j_gene: TRBJ1-1; CDR3aa: CASSPTENTEAFF; CDR3nt: TGTGCCAGCAGCCCCACAGAGAACACTGAAGCTTTCTTT
v_gene: TRBV6-5; d_gene: TRBD1; abundance: NA; j_gene: TRBJ1-1; CDR3aa: CASRPRDRESTEAFF; CDR3nt: TGTGCCAGCAGGCCGAGGGACAGGGAGAGCACTGAAGCTTTCTTT
v_gene: TRBV14; d_gene: NA; abundance: NA; j_gene: TRBJ2-3; CDR3aa: CASSHSDTQYF; CDR3nt: TGTGCCAGCAGCCACTCAGATACGCAGTATTTT
v_gene: TRBV28; d_gene: TRBD2; abundance: NA; j_gene: TRBJ2-1; CDR3aa: CASSFPSGRADYNEQFF; CDR3nt: TGTGCCAGCAGTTTCCCTAGCGGGAGGGCCGACTACAATGAGCAGTTCTTC
v_gene: TRBV18; d_gene: TRBD1; abundance: NA; j_gene: TRBJ2-5; CDR3aa: CASSTTGGQETQYF; CDR3nt: TGTGCCAGCTCAACGACAGGGGGACAAGAGACCCAGTACTTC
v_gene: TRBV27; d_gene: NA; abundance: NA; j_gene: TRBJ2-7; CDR3aa: CASSPGTVPYEQYF; CDR3nt: TGTGCCAGCAGTCCGGGGACGGTTCCCTACGAGCAGTACTTC
v_gene: TRBV6-1; d_gene: NA; abundance: NA; j_gene: TRBJ2-7; CDR3aa: CASSEASQGSHEQYF; CDR3nt: TGTGCCAGCAGTGAAGCGTCTCAGGGGAGCCACGAGCAGTACTTC
v_gene: TRBV5-1; d_gene: TRBD2; abundance: few; j_gene: TRBJ2-1; CDR3aa: CASSGASGMSSYNEQFF; CDR3nt: TGCGCCAGCAGCGGCGCTAGCGGGATGAGCTCCTACAATGAGCAGTTCTTC
v_gene: TRBV28; d_gene: NA; abundance: NA; j_gene: TRBJ2-7; CDR3aa: CASSPSDRLSDEQYF; CDR3nt: TGTGCCAGCAGTCCTTCGGACCGCCTCTCGGACGAGCAGTACTTC
v_gene: TRBV29-1; d_gene: TRBD2; abundance: NA; j_gene: TRBJ2-1; CDR3aa: CSVRSILGGRDYNEQFF; CDR3nt: TGCAGCGTTAGGTCCATACTCGGCGGGAGAGATTACAATGAGCAGTTCTTC
v_gene: TRBV11-2; d_gene: NA; abundance: NA; j_gene: TRBJ2-1; CDR3aa: CASSLDVTGTYNEQFF; CDR3nt: TGTGCCAGCAGCTTAGACGTGACAGGAACCTACAATGAGCAGTTCTTC
v_gene: TRBV28; d_gene: NA; abundance: NA; j_gene: TRBJ2-7; CDR3aa: CASSLLVTRFASSYEQYF; CDR3nt: TGTGCCAGCAGTTTATTGGTGACTCGATTCGCCTCCTCCTACGAGCAGTACTTC
v_gene: TRBV11-3; d_gene: NA; abundance: NA; j_gene: TRBJ2-1; CDR3aa: CASSLGAGQRSYEQFF; CDR3nt: TGTGCCAGCAGCTTAGGGGCGGGACAACGTAGTTATGAGCAGTTCTTC
v_gene: TRBV29-1; d_gene: NA; abundance: NA; j_gene: TRBJ1-5; CDR3aa: CSTGGREQPQHF; CDR3nt: TGCAGCACGGGGGGTAGAGAGCAGCCCCAGCATTTT
v_gene: TRBV4-1; d_gene: TRBD2; abundance: few; j_gene: TRBJ2-3; CDR3aa: CASSSLFLREAADTQYF; CDR3nt: TGCGCCAGCAGCTCCCTATTTTTGCGGGAGGCTGCAGATACGCAGTATTTT
v_gene: TRBV13; d_gene: NA; abundance: few; j_gene: TRBJ1-1; CDR3aa: CASSPPQSGRSEAFF; CDR3nt: TGTGCCAGCAGCCCCCCCCAAAGCGGAAGGTCTGAAGCTTTCTTT